These 16 T cell receptor beta chains originate from one sample sequenced in a study of control samples from healthy donors and cancer patients. Clones were read by immunoSEQ multiplex PCR, and TCRdb kept only the in-frame ones, dropping some. The sample shows over 200,000 clones, around 79% of them seen only once. Sequencing was performed on PBMCs. These receptors were taken from a woman aged 55-70 years with lung cancer.

This clone was picked up a small number of times. The chain couples TRBV5-6 to TRBJ2-1, with 10 positions matching TRBD2. The CDR3 is made up of 18 amino acids. Germline CDR1 is SGHDT and CDR2 is YYEEEE. V lost 6 bases and J lost 0; bases outside the gene matches: 12. The CDR3 bases are TGTGCCAGCACCCGGGGGGCTAGCGGGGGAAGCTCCTACAATGAGCAGTTCTTC. It yields the protein CASTRGASGGSSYNEQFF.

This rearrangement joins TRBV7-8 to TRBJ2-7, with 7 bases identical to TRBD1. This CDR3 spans 15 amino acids. Germline lookup yields CDR1 SGHVS and CDR2 FQNEAQ. V was clipped by 0 bases and J by 1 base; unmatched bases: 3. The CDR3 DNA reads as TGTGCCAGCAGCTTAGCCGGGACAGTTTCCTACGAGCAGTACTTC. Residues: CASSLAGTVSYEQYF.

The chain carries TRBV9 and TRBJ2-3, with 14 bases lining up with TRBD2. The CDR3 sequence is 18 residues long. Trimming cost V 4 bases and J 1 base; bases outside gene matches: 8. Per germline, CDR1 SGDLS and CDR2 YYNGEE. The CDR3 loop is CASSLVGGLAGGTDTQYF. The CDR3 DNA is TGTGCCAGCAGCTTAGTAGGGGGACTAGCGGGGGGCACAGATACGCAGTATTTT.

The CDR3 DNA reads TGCGCCAGCAGCTTGGGCGTGACAGGTCCCTACGAGCAGTACTTC. Protein product: CASSLGVTGPYEQYF. The chain links TRBV5-1 to TRBJ2-7; maybe TRBD1 (6 bases). Trimming shortened V by 0 bases and J by 2 bases, and 12 bases separated the two germline ends. Germline assignment: CDR1 SGHRS and CDR2 YFSETQ. The CDR3 runs 15 residues.

This rearrangement joins TRBV27 to TRBJ1-6, with 10 bases lining up with TRBD1. V was clipped by 2 bases and J by 4 bases; unmatched bases: 14. In germline, CDR1 is MNHEY, CDR2 SMNVEV (reference sequence). This CDR3 has 20 residues. The CDR3 reads CASSLRPGTGARLYNSPLHF. CDR3 nucleotide sequence: TGTGCCAGCAGTTTACGCCCAGGGACAGGGGCCCGTCTTTATAATTCACCCCTCCACTTT.

The rearrangement links TRBV7-3 to TRBJ2-2, with D maybe TRBD1 (5 bases). CDR3 length: 15 amino acids. The germline V gene has CDR1 SGHTA and CDR2 FQGTGA. With 1 base removed from V and 6 bases from J, the gap between germline ends came to 12 bases. The CDR3 here is CASSLNRQHSGELFF. CDR3 DNA: TGTGCCAGCAGCTTAAACAGACAGCACTCCGGGGAGCTGTTTTTT.

J is TRBJ1-2 and V is TRBV28; weak D call: TRBD1 (5 bases). CDR1 and CDR2 (germline): MDHEN, SYDVKM. The CDR3 loop spans 12 amino acids. V gave up 5 bases and J gave up 8 bases, with 12 bases separating them. The DNA of the CDR3 is TGTGCCAGCAGTCTTGTCGGGGGAGGCTACACCTTC. Protein product: CASSLVGGGYTF.

J is TRBJ1-3 and V is TRBV30; D not resolved. Per germline, CDR1 GTSNPN and CDR2 SVGIG (reference sequence). CDR3 size: 14 residues. Trimming stripped 3 bases from V and 4 bases from J, with 13 bases between. For the CDR3, the DNA is TGTGCCTGGAGGGGAGGAAACTCAGGAAACACCATATATTTT. Protein: CAWRGGNSGNTIYF.

This rearrangement joins TRBV7-2 to TRBJ2-1, with D uncertain. The CDR3 contains 16 residues. CDR1 is SGHTA, CDR2 FQGNSA, per germline. V dropped 0 bases and J dropped 4 bases, with 13 bases sitting between them. CDR3: CASSLALASEYNEQFF. DNA of the CDR3: TGTGCCAGCAGCTTAGCGCTGGCGTCAGAATACAATGAGCAGTTCTTC.

The chain carries TRBV5-4 and TRBJ2-7, with 8 bases that match TRBD1. Germline loops: CDR1 SGHNT, CDR2 YYREEE (reference sequence). This CDR3 has 14 residues. V gave up 0 bases and J gave up 5 bases; unmatched junction bases: 4. The CDR3 loop is CASSLVGQDHEQYF. CDR3 nucleotide sequence: TGTGCCAGCAGCTTGGTGGGACAGGACCACGAGCAGTACTTC.

This rearrangement joins TRBV7-3 to TRBJ2-3; TRBD2 is a possible D gene (7 bases). The germline V gene has CDR1 SGHTA and CDR2 FQGTGA. V was cut by 5 bases and J by 4 bases, with 16 bases left in between. The CDR3 is 15 amino acids. In DNA form, the CDR3 reads TGTGCCAGCAGCCAGAGTGCGGGGGCGGCAGATACGCAGTATTTT. Residues: CASSQSAGAADTQYF.

The CDR3 nucleotides are TGTGCCACCGGACAGGGGACTTTGAATCAGCCCCAGCATTTT. This encodes CATGQGTLNQPQHF. The V and J genes are TRBV15 and TRBJ1-5; 9 nucleotides align to TRBD1. The CDR3 totals 14 residues. The junction had 6 bases not matched to a gene; V was cut back by 8 bases and J by 4 bases. Per germline, CDR1 LNHNV and CDR2 YYDKDF (reference sequence).

This chain joins TRBV11-2 and TRBJ1-2, with TRBD1 as a possible D gene (5 bases). The CDR3 extends over 13 amino acids. Germline V gene lookup returns CDR1 SGHAT and CDR2 FQNNGV. V lost 2 bases to trimming and J lost 7 bases, with 11 bases between them. The CDR3 loop is CASSLLRGVGYTF. The CDR3 coding sequence is TGTGCCAGCAGCTTACTCCGGGGGGTTGGCTACACCTTC.

The rearrangement joins TRBV12-3 or TRBV12-4 to TRBJ1-4; the D gene is possibly TRBD1 (5 bases). CDR3 length: 12 amino acids. Trimming left V 3 bases short and J 11 bases short, with 10 bases between. CDR3 sequence: CASSLGGGKLFF. The DNA for the CDR3 is TGTGCCAGCAGTTTGGGGGGAGGCAAACTGTTTTTT.

This rearrangement joins TRBV14 to TRBJ2-7; D is perhaps TRBD1 (6 bases). Germline V lookup: CDR1 SGHDN, CDR2 FVKESK. The CDR3 extends over 14 amino acids. Deletions cut 3 bases from V and 7 bases from J, with 16 bases between. The CDR3 spells CASSQKNRVGEQYF. For the CDR3, the DNA is TGTGCCAGCAGCCAGAAGAACAGGGTGGGAGAGCAGTACTTC.

The rearrangement uses TRBV9 and TRBJ2-5; unclear D gene. This CDR3 spans 15 amino acids. CDR1 SGDLS and CDR2 YYNGEE come from the germline V gene. Trimming left V 7 bases short and J 2 bases short, with 18 bases between. CDR3 in DNA: TGTGCCAGCGGCGGTTTTGGGTCTCTTCAAGAGACCCAGTACTTC. Translating gives CASGGFGSLQETQYF.